The 7 T cell receptor beta chains below all came from one sample that was sequenced in a study of T cells in Graves' hyperthyroidism and ophthalmopathy (dated by TCRdb to the late 2010s). The library was made by multiplex PCR. The sequencer was an Illumina HiSeq 2000. Amplification of TCR beta CDR3 regions was carried out from RNA transcripts. The TCR CDR3 was subjected to a first round of RT-PCR using the HTBI primer set and the Qiagen OneStep RT-PCR kit. Starting from the raw public reads, TCRdb applied fastp trimming at Q25, assembled clones with MiXCR and retained in-frame beta chains. When rows share a CDR3 protein, they turn into one entry using the most common DNA and genes. The sample table lists about 380,000 distinct CDR3 sequences, 18% of them with a count of one. 40% of the sample comes from the top ten. Material: blood. These receptors were taken from a man aged 18-30 years with Graves' ophthalmopathy.

This clonotype showed up many times. This sequence joins TRBV27 and TRBJ1-1; D gene unclear. Trimming stripped 7 bases from V and 5 bases from J, with 14 bases between. This CDR3 has 13 amino acids. CDR1 and CDR2 from the germline V gene are MNHEY and SMNVEV (reference sequence). CDR3 sequence reads: CASNVPGSTEAFF. Here the CDR3 DNA reads TGTGCCAGCAATGTGCCCGGTAGTACTGAAGCTTTCTTT.

This clonotype was found many times. The chain carries TRBV11-2 and TRBJ1-2; D gene uncertain. Germline V gives CDR1 SGHAT, CDR2 FQNNGV. Trimming stripped 0 bases from V and 5 bases from J, with 16 bases between. The CDR3 totals 16 residues. The CDR3 DNA follows: TGTGCCAGCAGCTTAGATTACGATCTCCGGGTTTATGGCTACACCTTC. It is translated as CASSLDYDLRVYGYTF. The full variable domain, rest sourced from reference TRBV11-2 and TRBJ1-2, is EAGVAQSPRYKIIEKRQSVAFWCNPISGHATLYWYQQILGQGPKLLIQFQNNGVVDDSQLPKDRFSAERLKGVDSTLKIQPAKLEDSAVYLCASSLDYDLRVYGYTFGSGTRLTVV.

This clonotype has a handful of counts. The chain links TRBV28 to TRBJ1-5; the D is unclear. This CDR3 region has 16 residues. Per the germline V gene, CDR1 is MDHEN and CDR2 is SYDVKM. V was shortened by 6 bases and J by 0 bases, with 15 bases between the two germline ends. DNA for the CDR3: TGTGCCAGCAGCCCATCCGGGCTCTATAGCAATCAGCCCCAGCATTTT. It is translated as CASSPSGLYSNQPQHF.

This clonotype has at least ten counts. The V and J genes are TRBV20-1 and TRBJ2-7, with a possible D match to TRBD2 (5 bases). This CDR3 contains 15 residues. In germline, CDR1 is DFQATT, CDR2 SNEGSKA (reference sequence). Trimming removed 3 bases from V and 0 bases from J, with 15 bases in between. As DNA, the CDR3 is TGCAGTGCTAGGTCGGGAAAGGCTAGCTCCTACGAGCAGTACTTC. It codes for CSARSGKASSYEQYF.

CDR3 region: CASSFGPGTGILGYTF. In nucleotides, the CDR3 is TGTGCCAGCAGTTTTGGTCCGGGGACAGGGATCCTCGGCTACACCTTC. The gene calls are TRBV2 and TRBJ1-2; 9 bases are shared with TRBD1. This CDR3 has 16 residues. CDR1 SNHLY and CDR2 FYNNEI come from the germline V gene. Trimming removed 5 bases from V and 8 bases from J; junction bases left unmatched: 15.

In this sample, this clonotype turned up many times. The chain is built from TRBV5-1 and TRBJ1-5; perhaps TRBD1 as D (5 bases). V lost 5 bases and J 6 bases, leaving 12 bases between the germline ends. Germline CDR1 is SGHRS and CDR2 is YFSETQ. The CDR3 loop spans 13 amino acids. The CDR3 is CASSAGPGQPQHF. The CDR3 DNA sequence: TGCGCCAGCAGTGCAGGGCCCGGTCAGCCCCAGCATTTT.

This clonotype was counted ten times or more. This chain uses TRBV12-3 or TRBV12-4 with TRBJ2-7, with 8 bases that match TRBD1. V shed 5 bases, J shed 7 bases, and the junction held 4 bases outside the gene matches. The length of the CDR3 is 12 residues. CDR3 residues: CASSQDRAEQYF. CDR3 nucleotides: TGTGCCAGCAGTCAGGACAGGGCGGAGCAGTACTTC.